This T cell receptor (beta chain) emerged from a study of cytomegalovirus exposure and HLA in healthy donors. Study observations and caveats: Upon later analysis, TCR association rates were observed to vary by HLA locus, being highest for DRB1 and lowest for HLA-C.

With 60 Vbeta and 13 Jbeta primers, the PCR was carried out. Using immunoSEQ multiplex PCR, the repertoire was profiled, and TCRdb retains in-frame clones only, with some absent. The repertoire has fewer than 350,000 clones, over 85% of them found once; the top ten carry roughly 2.3%. A note on this clone: No antigen is known for it.

This CDR3 region has 14 residues. V dropped 4 bases and J dropped 4; count of bases not matched to a gene: 7. Germline V gene sequence: CDR1 LNHDA, CDR2 SQIVND (reference sequence). This receptor was identified in a woman under 30 in good health and CMV-seronegative. The rearrangement joins TRBV19 to TRBJ2-7; the match to TRBD1 covers 7 bases. Sequencing input: PBMCs. CDR3: CASSNRGLGYEQYF. As DNA, the CDR3 is TGTGCCAGTAGTAACAGGGGTTTAGGATACGAGCAGTACTTC.